Listed here is a single TCR beta chain. No antigen is known for it. This sample was included in a study of Graves' ophthalmopathy and Graves' hyperthyroidism. Study-level points and caveats: The majority of expanded thyroid clonotypes above 0.001 frequency also occurred in blood.

Pregnancy or lactation, uncontrolled infections and other autoimmune diseases were grounds for excluding patients. As the template, RNA transcripts were used to amplify TCR beta CDR3 regions. HTBI-primed first-round RT-PCR preceded second-round multiplex PCR. TCRdb redid the calling of the multiplex PCR reads with MiXCR, one entry per CDR3 protein. The profile covers around 1.1 million distinct CDR3 sequences, with about 36% appearing a single time and approximately 10% taken by the ten largest. V shed 4 bases and J 0 bases; nucleotides not matched to a gene: 9. Germline CDR1 is SGDLS and CDR2 is YYNGEE. This CDR3 spans 17 amino acids.

The chain has TRBV9 and TRBJ2-2, with 7 positions matching TRBD2. This TCR came from an adult man with Graves' hyperthyroidism. The sample comprised peripheral blood or thyroid tissue (not recorded which). The CDR3: CASSRRRERSNTGELFF. DNA of the CDR3: TGTGCCAGCAGCCGACGGCGGGAGAGATCGAACACCGGGGAGCTGTTTTTT.